A selection of T cell receptor beta chains follows, all from one sample in a study of cytomegalovirus exposure and HLA in healthy donors. Profiling relied on immunoSEQ multiplex PCR, and the TCRdb table lists in-frame clones only, not all of them. The repertoire holds about 140,000 clones, with roughly 60% as singletons. Source material: PBMCs. Every receptor here comes from a woman in her thirties or forties in good health and CMV-seronegative. Each CDR3 is given with its conserved first and last residue. D genes are given only for firm matches. For some rows the clone size is stated as once, few or many, or as a class when expanded; others skip it.

V: TRBV9; size: -; D: -; J: TRBJ1-1; DNA: TGTGCCAGCAGCGTAAGGGGCCCCACTGAAGCTTTCTTT; CDR3: CASSVRGPTEAFF
V: TRBV28; size: -; D: -; J: TRBJ1-6; DNA: TGTGCCAGCGTCACCGGGGGGTCAGACTCCTATAATTCACCCCTCCACTTT; CDR3: CASVTGGSDSYNSPLHF
V: TRBV27; size: -; D: -; J: TRBJ1-1; DNA: TGTGCCAGCACCCCCGGGGGGGGCCAGACTGAAGCTTTCTTT; CDR3: CASTPGGGQTEAFF
V: TRBV7-2; size: -; D: -; J: TRBJ1-1; DNA: TGTGCCAGCAGCTTAGTGGGGGGGGAACTAGCTTTCTTT; CDR3: CASSLVGGELAFF
V: TRBV7-9; size: few; D: -; J: TRBJ2-2; DNA: TGTGCCAGCAGCGTCTTCTACACCGGGGAGCTGTTTTTT; CDR3: CASSVFYTGELFF
V: TRBV19; size: -; D: -; J: TRBJ1-5; DNA: TGTGCCACCACGCCCCAGGCAGGGCGCTATAATCAGCCCCAGCATTTT; CDR3: CATTPQAGRYNQPQHF
V: TRBV5-4; size: once; D: -; J: TRBJ1-1; DNA: TGTGCCAGCAGCTTTAGACTTGCGAACACTGAAGATTTCTTT; CDR3: CASSFRLANTEDFF
V: TRBV2; size: -; D: -; J: TRBJ1-2; DNA: TGTGCCAGCAGCAGTGACAGGAACTATGGCTACACCTTC; CDR3: CASSSDRNYGYTF
V: TRBV7-8; size: few; D: -; J: TRBJ1-1; DNA: TGTGCCAGCAGCTTAACGGACAGGAACACTGAAGCTTTCTTT; CDR3: CASSLTDRNTEAFF
V: TRBV18; size: -; D: TRBD1; J: TRBJ1-5; DNA: TGTGCCAGCTCAAGGGGACAGATTTCCAATCAGCCCCAGCATTTT; CDR3: CASSRGQISNQPQHF
V: TRBV19; size: -; D: TRBD1; J: TRBJ1-6; DNA: TGTGCCAGTAAAGCTGGGACAGGGAATTCACCCCTCCACTTT; CDR3: CASKAGTGNSPLHF
V: TRBV5-1; size: few; D: -; J: TRBJ2-3; DNA: TGCGCCAGCAAAGCTAGCGGTGGGGGGCAGGGCACCGATACGCAGTATTTT; CDR3: CASKASGGGQGTDTQYF